This entry features one T cell receptor beta chain sequence. The antigen remains undetermined. A much more abundant neighbour one base away suggests this may be a read error. The V end was cut by 6 bases, the J end by 2 bases, with 10 bases between. The CDR3 is 14 residues long. The germline gives CDR1 MRHNA, CDR2 SNTAGT. Generation of bulk TCR libraries relied on previously described methods and listed TCR primers. TCRdb recomputed calls from the PCR reads with MiXCR, one row per CDR3 protein. The sample yields roughly 630,000 distinct CDR3 sequences, 25% seen once. CD8+CD4-CCR7+CD45RA+ cells were sorted as naive CD8 T cells. The sample originates from a study of molecular identifiers for immune sequencing clone quantification. Study-wide findings and caveats: Spiked Jurkat TCR RNA equivalent to one cell was reportedly detectable in one million naive cells.

The sequence came from a human donor in good health. Some libraries in this study had Jurkat cell RNA spiked in. The sequenced sample consisted of naive CD8+ T cells from blood, with Jurkat cell RNA spiked in. The subset was: FACS-sorted CD8+CD4-CCR7+CD45RA+ naive T cells. The V call is TRBV6-4, the J call TRBJ2-2; D is undetermined. The CDR3 DNA is TGTGCCAGCAGAGGCGGTTATAACACCGGGGAGCTGTTTTTT. Encoded protein: CASRGGYNTGELFF.